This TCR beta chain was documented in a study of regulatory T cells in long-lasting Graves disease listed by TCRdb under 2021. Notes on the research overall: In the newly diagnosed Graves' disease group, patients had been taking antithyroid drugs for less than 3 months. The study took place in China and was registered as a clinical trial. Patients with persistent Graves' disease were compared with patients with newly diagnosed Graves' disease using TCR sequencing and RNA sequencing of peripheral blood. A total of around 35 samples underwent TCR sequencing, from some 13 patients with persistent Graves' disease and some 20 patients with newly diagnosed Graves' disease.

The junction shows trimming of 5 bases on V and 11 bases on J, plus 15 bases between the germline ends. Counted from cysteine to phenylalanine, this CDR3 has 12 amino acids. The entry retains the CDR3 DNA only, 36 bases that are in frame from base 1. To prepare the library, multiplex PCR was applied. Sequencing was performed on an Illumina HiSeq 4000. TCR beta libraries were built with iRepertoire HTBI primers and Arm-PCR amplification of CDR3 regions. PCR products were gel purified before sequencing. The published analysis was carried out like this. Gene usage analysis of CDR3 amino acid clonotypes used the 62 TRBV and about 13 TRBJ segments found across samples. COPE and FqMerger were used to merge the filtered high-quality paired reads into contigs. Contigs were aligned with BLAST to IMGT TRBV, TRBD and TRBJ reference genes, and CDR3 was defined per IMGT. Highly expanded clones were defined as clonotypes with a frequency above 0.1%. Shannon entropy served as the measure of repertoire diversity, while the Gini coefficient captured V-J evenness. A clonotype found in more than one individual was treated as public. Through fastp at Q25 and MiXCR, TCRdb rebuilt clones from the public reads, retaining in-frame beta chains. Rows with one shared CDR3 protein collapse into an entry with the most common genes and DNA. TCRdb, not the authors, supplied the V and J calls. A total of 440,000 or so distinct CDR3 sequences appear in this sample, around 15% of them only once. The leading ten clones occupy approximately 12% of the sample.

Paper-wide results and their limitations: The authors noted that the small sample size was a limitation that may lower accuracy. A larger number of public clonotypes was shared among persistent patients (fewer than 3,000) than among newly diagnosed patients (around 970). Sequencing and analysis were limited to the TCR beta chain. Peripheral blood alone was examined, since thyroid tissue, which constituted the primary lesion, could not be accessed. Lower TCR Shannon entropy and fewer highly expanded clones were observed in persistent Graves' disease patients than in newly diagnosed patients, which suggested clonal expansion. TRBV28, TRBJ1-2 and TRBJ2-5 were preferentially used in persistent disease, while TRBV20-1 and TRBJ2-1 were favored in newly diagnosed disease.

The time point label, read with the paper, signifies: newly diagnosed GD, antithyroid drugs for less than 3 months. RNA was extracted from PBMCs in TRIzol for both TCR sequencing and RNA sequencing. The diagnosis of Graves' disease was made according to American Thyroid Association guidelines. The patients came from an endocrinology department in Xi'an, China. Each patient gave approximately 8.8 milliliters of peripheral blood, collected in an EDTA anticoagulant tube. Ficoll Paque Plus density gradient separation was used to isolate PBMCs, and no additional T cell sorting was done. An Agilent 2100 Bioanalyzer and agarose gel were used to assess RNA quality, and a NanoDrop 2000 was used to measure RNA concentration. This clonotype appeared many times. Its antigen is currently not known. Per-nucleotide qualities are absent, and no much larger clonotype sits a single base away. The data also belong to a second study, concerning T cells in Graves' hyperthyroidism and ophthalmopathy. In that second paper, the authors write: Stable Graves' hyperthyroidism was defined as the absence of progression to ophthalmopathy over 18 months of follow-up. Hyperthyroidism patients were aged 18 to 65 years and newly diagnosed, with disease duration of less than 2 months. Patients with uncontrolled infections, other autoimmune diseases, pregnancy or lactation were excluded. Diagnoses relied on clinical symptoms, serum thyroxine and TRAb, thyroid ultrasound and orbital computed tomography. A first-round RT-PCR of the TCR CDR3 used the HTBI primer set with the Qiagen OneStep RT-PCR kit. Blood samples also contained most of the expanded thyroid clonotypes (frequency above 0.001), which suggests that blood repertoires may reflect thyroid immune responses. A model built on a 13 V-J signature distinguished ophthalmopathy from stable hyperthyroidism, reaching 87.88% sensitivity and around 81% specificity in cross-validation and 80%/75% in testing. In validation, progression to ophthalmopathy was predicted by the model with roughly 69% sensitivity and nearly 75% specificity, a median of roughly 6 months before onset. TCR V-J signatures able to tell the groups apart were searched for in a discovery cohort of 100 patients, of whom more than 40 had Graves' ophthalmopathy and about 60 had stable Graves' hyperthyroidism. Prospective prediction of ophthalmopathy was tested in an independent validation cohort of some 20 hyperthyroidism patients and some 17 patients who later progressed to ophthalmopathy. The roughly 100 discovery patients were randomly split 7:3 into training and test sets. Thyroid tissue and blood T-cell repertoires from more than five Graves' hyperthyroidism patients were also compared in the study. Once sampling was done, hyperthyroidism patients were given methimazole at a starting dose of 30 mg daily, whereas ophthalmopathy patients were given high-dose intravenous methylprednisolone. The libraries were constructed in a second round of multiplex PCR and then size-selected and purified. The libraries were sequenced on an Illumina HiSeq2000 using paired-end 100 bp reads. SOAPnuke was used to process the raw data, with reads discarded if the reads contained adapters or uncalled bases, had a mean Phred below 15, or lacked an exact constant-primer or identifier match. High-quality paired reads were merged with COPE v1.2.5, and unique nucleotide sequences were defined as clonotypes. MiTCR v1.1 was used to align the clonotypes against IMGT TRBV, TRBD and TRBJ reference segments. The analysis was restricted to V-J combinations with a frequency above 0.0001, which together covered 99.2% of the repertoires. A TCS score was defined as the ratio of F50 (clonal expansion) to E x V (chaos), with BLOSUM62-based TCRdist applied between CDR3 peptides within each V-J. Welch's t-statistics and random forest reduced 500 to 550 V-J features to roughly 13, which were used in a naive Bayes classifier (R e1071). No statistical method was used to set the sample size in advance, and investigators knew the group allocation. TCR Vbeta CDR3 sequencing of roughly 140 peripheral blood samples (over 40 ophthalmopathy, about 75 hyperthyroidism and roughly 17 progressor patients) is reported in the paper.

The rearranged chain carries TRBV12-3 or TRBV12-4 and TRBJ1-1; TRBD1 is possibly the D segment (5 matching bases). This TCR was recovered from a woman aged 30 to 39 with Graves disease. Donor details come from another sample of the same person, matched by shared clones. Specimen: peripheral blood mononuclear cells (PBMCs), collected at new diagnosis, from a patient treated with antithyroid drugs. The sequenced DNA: TGTGCCAGCAGTACAATCGGGGGATGGGCTTTCTTT. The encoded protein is CASSTIGGWAFF.